This TCR beta chain was sequenced during a study of blood T cell repertoires in COVID-19. For the study at large: Some COVID-19 samples were acute and others convalescent; all came from the United States, Italy and Spain.

In the original workflow: Amplified reference gene primers provided the basis for estimating nucleated cell counts. Profiling relied on immunoSEQ multiplex PCR, and the TCRdb table lists in-frame clones only, not all of them. That table furnishes V, J and clone size, whereas the DNA furnished D and trimming. This sample has over 150,000 clones, with about 86% found just once. Germline V gene data show CDR1 as SGHVS and CDR2 as FNYEAQ. The CDR3 length is 15 residues. Trimming cost V 5 bases and J 5 bases, with 18 bases left between them. The sequencing sample was made of peripheral blood. This clonotype was obtained from a man in his forties or fifties with active or convalescent COVID-19. V usage is TRBV7-6 and J usage is TRBJ1-1, with D possibly TRBD1 on 6 matching bases. The CDR3 here is CASSANRAGGTEAFF. The CDR3 DNA reads TGTGCCAGCAGCGCGAACAGGGCGGGAGGGACTGAAGCTTTCTTT.